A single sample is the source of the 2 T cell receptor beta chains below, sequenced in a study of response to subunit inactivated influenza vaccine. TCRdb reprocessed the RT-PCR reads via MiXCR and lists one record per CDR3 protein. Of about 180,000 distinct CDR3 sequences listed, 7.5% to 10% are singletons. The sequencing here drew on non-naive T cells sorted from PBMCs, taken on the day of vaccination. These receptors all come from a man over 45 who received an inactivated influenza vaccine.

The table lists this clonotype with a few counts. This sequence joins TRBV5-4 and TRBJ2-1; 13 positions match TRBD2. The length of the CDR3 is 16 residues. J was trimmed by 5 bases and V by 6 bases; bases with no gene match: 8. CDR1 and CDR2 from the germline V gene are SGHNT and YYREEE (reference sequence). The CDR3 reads CASTPFGTSGNNEQFF. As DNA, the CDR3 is TGTGCCAGCACCCCCTTCGGGACTAGCGGGAACAATGAGCAGTTCTTC.

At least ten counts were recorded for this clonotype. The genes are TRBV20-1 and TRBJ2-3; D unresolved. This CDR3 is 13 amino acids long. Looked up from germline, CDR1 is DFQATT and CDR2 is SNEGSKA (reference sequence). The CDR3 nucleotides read TGCGGAATACCCCTTCTCAACACAGATACGCAGTATTTT. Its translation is CGIPLLNTDTQYF.